One and the same sample provided the 11 T cell receptor beta chains below, sequenced in a study of cytomegalovirus exposure and HLA in healthy donors. The PCR contained 60 Vbeta and 13 Jbeta primers. The repertoire was sequenced with immunoSEQ multiplex PCR; TCRdb's copy has only in-frame clones and lacks some. The sample carries around 180,000 clones, over 60% recorded once. Sequences were obtained from PBMCs. Source of these receptors: a girl aged 5 to 17 in good health and CMV-seronegative.

CDR3 protein: CASSPGRTNEKLFF. As DNA, the CDR3 is TGCGCCAGCAGCCCCGGGAGAACTAATGAAAAACTGTTTTTT. The chain couples TRBV4-1 to TRBJ1-4; D is unclear. Per the germline V gene, CDR1 is MGHRA and CDR2 is YSYEKL. The V and J ends lost 4 bases and 1 base respectively, with 7 bases between them. The CDR3 loop spans 14 amino acids.

The CDR3 is CASSPGTGGSYEQYF. In DNA, the CDR3 is TGTGCCAGTAGCCCTGGGACAGGGGGTTCCTACGAGCAGTACTTC. The chain couples TRBV19 to TRBJ2-7; 11 nucleotides line up with TRBD1. J was trimmed by 1 base and V by 6 bases; bases with no gene match: 5. CDR1 and CDR2 from the germline V gene are LNHDA and SQIVND (reference sequence). This CDR3 spans 15 amino acids.

A remark on this clone: Other DNA sequences in this sample translate to the same CDR3. The chain uses TRBV5-6 and TRBJ2-7; no clear D. Germline V lookup: CDR1 SGHDT, CDR2 YYEEEE. V lost 0 bases, J lost 6 bases, and 4 bases lay in between. The CDR3 extends over 11 amino acids. DNA for the CDR3: TGTGCCAGCAGCTTGGGAGGCGAGCAGTACTTC. The encoded protein is CASSLGGEQYF.

V gene TRBV5-4 combines with J gene TRBJ1-1, with 7 bases that match TRBD1. The CDR3 contains 16 residues. J gave up 0 bases and V 4 bases, and 9 bases lay outside the gene matches. From germline, CDR1 is SGHNT and CDR2 YYREEE (reference sequence). For the CDR3, the DNA is TGTGCCAGCAGCATACCTCTTGGACAGGTGAACACTGAAGCTTTCTTT. Translated, it gives CASSIPLGQVNTEAFF.

The chain joins TRBV7-3 to TRBJ2-2; the D gene is possibly TRBD1 (5 bases). CDR3 length: 15 residues. Trimming pared 0 bases from V and 5 bases from J, leaving 10 bases between. In germline, CDR1 is SGHTA, CDR2 FQGTGA. The CDR3 sequence: CASSLTQGTTGELFF. Here the CDR3 DNA reads TGTGCCAGCAGCTTAACGCAGGGAACGACCGGGGAGCTGTTTTTT.

V is TRBV9 and J is TRBJ2-7; no clear D. The length of the CDR3 is 13 residues. From germline, CDR1 is SGDLS and CDR2 YYNGEE. V lost 0 bases and J lost 5, with 9 bases in between. DNA of the CDR3: TGTGCCAGCAGCGTAGAAAGAGGCCACGAGCAGTACTTC. Translation: CASSVERGHEQYF.

The chain uses TRBV7-9 and TRBJ1-4, with a tentative D call TRBD1 (5 bases). Trimming removed 5 bases at V and 5 bases at J, with 15 bases between. This CDR3 has 15 amino acids. Germline V gene data show CDR1 as SEHNR and CDR2 as FQNEAQ (reference sequence). CDR3 in DNA: TGTGCCAGCAGCGGGGCGGACGAAATAAATGAAAAACTGTTTTTT. The encoded protein is CASSGADEINEKLFF.

The chain links TRBV23-1 to TRBJ2-3; 12 bases are shared with TRBD2. TRBV23-1 is recorded as an ORF, its role being uncertain. The CDR3 runs to 16 residues. The V gene end was trimmed by 2 bases and the J gene end by 6 bases; junction bases not matched to a gene: 6. CDR3 region: CASSQPSGGARDTQYF. Here the CDR3 DNA reads TGCGCCAGCAGTCAACCTAGCGGGGGGGCTAGGGATACGCAGTATTTT.

This clone was observed a few times. The chain couples TRBV7-3 to TRBJ2-1; maybe TRBD2 (6 bases). CDR3 length: 14 amino acids. Deletions cut 2 bases from V and 7 bases from J, with 12 bases between. CDR1 is SGHTA, CDR2 FQGTGA, per germline. CDR3 in DNA: TGTGCCAGCAGCTTAGCCGGCAGCGGGAATGAGCAGTTCTTC. Protein sequence: CASSLAGSGNEQFF.

The chain uses TRBV6-1 and TRBJ2-3; maybe TRBD1 (5 bases). The CDR3 loop spans 13 amino acids. The V end was cut by 7 bases, the J end by 2 bases, with 10 bases between. Germline values: CDR1 MNHNS, CDR2 SASEGT. Here the CDR3 reads CASTRQNTDTQYF. CDR3 DNA sequence: TGTGCCAGCACTCGACAGAACACAGATACGCAGTATTTT.

This clone came up a few times. This chain joins TRBV13 and TRBJ2-1, with D possibly TRBD1 on 5 matching bases. The CDR3 contains 14 residues. Germline V lookup: CDR1 PRHDT, CDR2 FYEKMQ (reference sequence). The V gene lost 5 bases and the J gene lost 6 bases, with 14 bases spanning the gap. CDR3 loop: CASSARVPINEQFF. Written as DNA, the CDR3 is TGTGCCAGCAGCGCCAGGGTTCCAATCAATGAGCAGTTCTTC.